Listed here are 20 T cell receptor beta chains from one sample, sequenced in a study of blood T cell repertoires in COVID-19. Produced via immunoSEQ multiplex PCR; TCRdb's table is partial and in-frame only. The repertoire has just over 250,000 clones, about 85% of them found once; the top ten carry roughly 4%. The source material was peripheral blood. These TCRs come from a man aged 55 to 70 who had recovered from COVID-19.

The chain carries TRBV5-1 and TRBJ1-1; 9 nucleotides align to TRBD1. In germline, CDR1 is SGHRS, CDR2 YFSETQ. V lost 0 bases to trimming and J lost 4 bases; unmatched junction nucleotides: 4. The CDR3 spans 15 residues. The CDR3 bases are TGCGCCAGCAGCTTGGAGGGACAGGGAGTCACTGAAGCTTTCTTT. This sequence encodes CASSLEGQGVTEAFF.

The V and J genes are TRBV19 and TRBJ1-5, with D perhaps TRBD1 (6 bases). The CDR3 runs to 14 residues. Germline V lookup: CDR1 LNHDA, CDR2 SQIVND (reference sequence). Trimming pared 7 bases from V and 7 bases from J, leaving 17 bases between. CDR3 coding DNA: TGTGCCAGTAATTACCCAAGGGGGTACCAGCCCCAGCATTTT. It yields the protein CASNYPRGYQPQHF.

V gene TRBV6-5 combines with J gene TRBJ2-3; 9 nucleotides agree with TRBD2. The germline gives CDR1 MNHEY, CDR2 SVGAGI. Losses at the gene ends were 6 bases for V and 2 bases for J; bases not matched to a gene: 6. The CDR3 runs 15 residues. The CDR3 protein is CASSLAGAPTDTQYF. In DNA form, the CDR3 reads TGTGCCAGCAGCTTAGCGGGGGCCCCCACAGATACGCAGTATTTT.

This sequence joins TRBV7-2 and TRBJ2-3; 8 bases agree with TRBD2. CDR3 length equals 14 residues. V trimming: 2 bases; J trimming: 9 bases; junction bases outside the gene matches: 7. Germline V gene data show CDR1 as SGHTA and CDR2 as FQGNSA. The CDR3 region has the DNA TGTGCCAGCAGCTTATTCGGGAGGGATCGGACGCAGTATTTT. Protein product: CASSLFGRDRTQYF.

The chain combines TRBV6-5 with TRBJ1-2; D gene uncertain. Germline CDR1 MNHEY, CDR2 SVGAGI. The CDR3 is 13 residues long. The V end lost 5 bases, the J end lost 4 bases, and 11 bases lay between the germline ends. CDR3 sequence: CASSPADLYGYTF. DNA of the CDR3: TGTGCCAGCAGTCCAGCGGACCTCTATGGCTACACCTTC.

The rearrangement uses TRBV4-2 and TRBJ1-3; no definite D call. The ends were cut back, 0 bases at V and 0 bases at J, with 6 bases in the middle. The CDR3 has 15 residues. The germline V gene has CDR1 LGHNA and CDR2 YNFKEQ. CDR3 sequence reads: CASSQDWSSGNTIYF. The CDR3 nucleotides read TGTGCCAGCAGCCAAGATTGGAGCTCTGGAAACACCATATATTTT.

The chain links TRBV18 to TRBJ1-2; D perhaps matches TRBD1 (6 bases). The CDR3 contains 14 residues. V lost 2 bases and J lost 2, with 9 bases in between. Germline CDR1 KGHSH, CDR2 LQKENI. The CDR3 DNA follows: TGTGCCAGCTCACCATACAGGGAGAACTATGGCTACACCTTC. It translates to CASSPYRENYGYTF.

V and J are TRBV6-5 and TRBJ1-2, with 8 bases fitting TRBD1. The CDR3 totals 14 residues. Germline V gene data show CDR1 as MNHEY and CDR2 as SVGAGI. The ends lost 6 bases at V and 7 bases at J; junction bases unmatched: 10. The CDR3 loop reads CASRQTGVVSGYTF. In DNA, the CDR3 is TGTGCCAGCAGACAGACAGGGGTCGTCTCTGGCTACACCTTC.

V is TRBV15 and J is TRBJ2-6; possibly TRBD1 for D (7 bases). This CDR3 contains 21 residues. Trimming stripped 0 bases from V and 5 bases from J, with 26 bases between. In germline, CDR1 is LNHNV, CDR2 YYDKDF (reference sequence). The CDR3 nucleotides read TGTGCCACCAGCAGAGATTTCTCCCCCTCGACAGGGACTTTTAGGGCCAACGTCCTGACTTTC. Protein sequence: CATSRDFSPSTGTFRANVLTF.

This rearrangement joins TRBV6-5 to TRBJ1-2; D ambiguous. The V gene's germline CDR1 is MNHEY and CDR2 SVGAGI. V was clipped by 6 bases and J by 3 bases, with 5 bases between them. The CDR3 loop spans 11 amino acids. The CDR3 is CASRRDYGYTF. CDR3 sequence (DNA): TGTGCCAGCAGACGGGACTATGGCTACACCTTC.

The J gene is TRBJ1-5, the V gene TRBV11-2; TRBD1 matches at 7 bases. Germline V gene data show CDR1 as SGHAT and CDR2 as FQNNGV. Trimming removed 5 bases from V and 5 bases from J; junction bases left unmatched: 3. The CDR3 contains 13 residues. The CDR3 region has the DNA TGTGCCAGCAGCCGGGACAGAGATCAGCCCCAGCATTTT. Translated, it gives CASSRDRDQPQHF.

Here the CDR3 reads CASSVDGLTREPQHF. The DNA of the CDR3 is TGTGCCAGCAGCGTAGACGGACTAACAAGGGAGCCCCAGCATTTT. V usage is TRBV9 and J usage is TRBJ1-5, with D uncertain. The CDR3 covers 15 residues. Germline-derived CDR1 and CDR2 are SGDLS and YYNGEE. Trimming shortened V by 0 bases and J by 8 bases, and 15 bases separated the two germline ends.

The CDR3 DNA reads TGTGCCAGCAGTCCCCGAGGCCGAGCAGATACGCAGTATTTT. Translating gives CASSPRGRADTQYF. The chain combines TRBV27 with TRBJ2-3; the D is unclear. Germline V lookup: CDR1 MNHEY, CDR2 SMNVEV (reference sequence). The V end lost 5 bases, the J end lost 4 bases, and 13 bases lay between the germline ends. The CDR3 is 14 amino acids.

The chain couples TRBV15 to TRBJ2-3; 7 bases map to TRBD2. The CDR3 consists of 16 residues. Germline loops: CDR1 LNHNV, CDR2 YYDKDF (reference sequence). The trim removed 0 bases at V and 4 bases at J, leaving 7 bases unmatched. CDR3 sequence (DNA): TGTGCCACCAGCAGAGATAGGCAGGGAGGGGCAGATACGCAGTATTTT. Protein sequence: CATSRDRQGGADTQYF. The variable domain in full, completed from reference TRBV15 and TRBJ2-3, reads DAMVIQNPRYQVTQFGKPVTLSCSQTLNHNVMYWYQQKSSQAPKLLFHYYDKDFNNEADTPDNFQSRRPNTSFCFLDIRSPGLGDTAMYLCATSRDRQGGADTQYFGPGTRLTVL.

This clone has a handful of counts. This chain uses TRBV30 with TRBJ1-1, with 7 bases identical to TRBD1. In germline, CDR1 is GTSNPN, CDR2 SVGIG (reference sequence). After removal of 0 bases from V and 8 bases from J, the junction contained 6 bases not matched to a gene. The CDR3 extends over 13 amino acids. The CDR3 region is CAWSVEGALEAFF. In nucleotides, the CDR3 is TGTGCCTGGAGTGTAGAGGGGGCTTTGGAAGCTTTCTTT.

The chain joins TRBV6-5 to TRBJ2-2, with D possibly TRBD1 on 6 matching bases. The CDR3 has 11 amino acids. Trimming left V 6 bases short and J 8 bases short, with 7 bases between. Germline-derived CDR1 and CDR2 are MNHEY and SVGAGI. CDR3 DNA sequence: TGTGCCAGCAGGGGGGCGGGGGAGCTGTTTTTT. Its translation: CASRGAGELFF.

The chain uses TRBV6-5 and TRBJ2-7, with a possible D match to TRBD1 (6 bases). The CDR3 has 16 residues. The V gene's germline CDR1 is MNHEY and CDR2 SVGAGI. V shed 3 bases and J shed 2 bases, with 17 bases lying between them. This chain's CDR3 is CASSYGVTGHAYEQYF. The CDR3 coding sequence is TGTGCCAGCAGTTATGGGGTAACGGGACATGCCTACGAGCAGTACTTC.

This clone appeared a single time. The chain joins TRBV19 to TRBJ2-7; the D gene is possibly TRBD2 (6 bases). The ends were cut back, 5 bases at V and 3 bases at J, with 11 bases in the middle. Germline V lookup: CDR1 LNHDA, CDR2 SQIVND (reference sequence). The CDR3 length is 13 residues. CDR3 bases: TGTGCCAGTAGTCAGTTGGGAGGCTACGAGCAGTACTTC. Protein sequence: CASSQLGGYEQYF.

The chain employs TRBV5-1 and TRBJ1-6, with D possibly being TRBD1 (6 bases). The CDR3 has 14 amino acids. The V gene lost 0 bases and the J gene lost 10 bases, with 11 bases spanning the gap. CDR1 is SGHRS and CDR2 is YFSETQ in the germline V gene. The CDR3 DNA sequence: TGCGCCAGCAGCTTGGGGGGGCGGGTATCACCCCTCCACTTT. Translated: CASSLGGRVSPLHF.

A single count supports this clone. The chain uses TRBV27 and TRBJ1-5, with 11 bases that match TRBD1. This CDR3 region has 14 residues. V dropped 6 bases and J dropped 6; count of bases not matched to a gene: 4. Germline V CDR1 and CDR2: MNHEY, SMNVEV (reference sequence). The CDR3 sequence: CASRGQGVFQPQHF. In DNA form, the CDR3 reads TGTGCCAGCAGGGGACAGGGGGTTTTTCAGCCCCAGCATTTT.